The T cell receptor beta chain under discussion was sequenced for a study of post-analysis software for immune sequencing data. About the research overall: Recorded subtypes: relapsing-remitting, secondary progressive, progressive-relapsing; some patients unannotated. Study findings and constraints: Those with multiple sclerosis, the patient group, showed significantly lower normalized Chao1 diversity than controls. Among a handful of TRBV segments more frequent in patients than controls were TRBV5-6, TRBV5-1 and TRBV20-1.

This clonotype appeared a few times. Its antigen is still unknown. Germline-derived CDR1 and CDR2 are MNHNS and SASEGT. The CDR3 sequence is 15 residues long. V was clipped by 3 bases and J by 3 bases, with 14 bases between them. Researchers reported that TCR beta cDNA libraries carried unique molecular identifiers. MiXCR, run by TCRdb on the PCR reads, gives a single entry per CDR3 protein. The data show about 200,000 distinct CDR3 sequences, with around 30% seen just once and around 3.7% held by the top ten. The sample was blood. The sequence came from a girl aged 2-17 years with multiple sclerosis. The J gene is TRBJ1-1, the V gene TRBV6-1, with a weak D call TRBD1 (6 bases). CDR3 bases: TGTGCCAGCAGTGACGCAGGGGATGGGTACACTGAAGCTTTCTTT. The encoded protein is CASSDAGDGYTEAFF.